This T cell receptor (beta chain) was obtained from a study of blood T cell repertoires in COVID-19. Background on the study: The United States, Italy and Spain were the sources of the acute and convalescent COVID-19 samples. Nucleic acid was either cDNA or gDNA, and it came from T cells, B-cell-depleted T cells, or PBMCs.

This CDR3 is built from 15 residues. V lost 7 bases, J lost 0 bases, and 4 bases stayed unmatched. Germline lookup yields CDR1 SNHLY and CDR2 FYNNEI. As originally analysed: Amplification of reference gene primers was used by the study to estimate nucleated cell counts. Method: immunoSEQ multiplex PCR; TCRdb's copy keeps in-frame clones and lacks some. For V, J and clone size, that table is used; D and trimming come from the DNA. This table has tens of thousands of clones, roughly 90% appearing once. Sequenced sample: peripheral blood. The chain links TRBV2 to TRBJ1-3, with TRBD1 matching 9 bases. This TCR was sampled from a human donor with active COVID-19. The donor label of this sample is uncertain. In DNA form, the CDR3 reads TGTGCCAGCACCTCGACAGGGGGCTCTGGAAACACCATATATTTT. It translates to CASTSTGGSGNTIYF. The entire variable domain, with the rest obtained from reference TRBV2 and TRBJ1-3, is as follows: EPEVTQTPSHQVTQMGQEVILRCVPISNHLYFYWYRQILGQKVEFLVSFYNNEISEKSEIFDDQFSVERPDGSNFTLKIRSTKLEDSAMYFCASTSTGGSGNTIYFGEGSWLTVV.